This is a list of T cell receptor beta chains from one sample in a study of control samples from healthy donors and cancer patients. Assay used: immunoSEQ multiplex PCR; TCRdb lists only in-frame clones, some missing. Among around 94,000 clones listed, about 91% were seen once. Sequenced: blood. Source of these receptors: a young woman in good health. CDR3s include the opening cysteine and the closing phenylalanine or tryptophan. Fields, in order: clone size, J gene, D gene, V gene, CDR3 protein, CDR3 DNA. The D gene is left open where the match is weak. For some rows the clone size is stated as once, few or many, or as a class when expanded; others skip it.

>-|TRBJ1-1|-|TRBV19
CASMSENTEAFF
TGTGCCAGTATGTCCGAGAACACTGAAGCTTTCTTT
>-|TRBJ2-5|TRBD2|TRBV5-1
CASSWSGSGETQYF
TGCGCCAGCAGCTGGAGCGGGAGTGGGGAGACCCAGTACTTC
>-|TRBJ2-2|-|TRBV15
CATSNPPRANTGELFF
TGTGCCACCAGCAATCCTCCCAGGGCGAACACCGGGGAGCTGTTTTTT
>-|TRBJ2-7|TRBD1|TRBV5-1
CATSARDRGSYEQYF
TGCGCCACTTCGGCCCGGGACAGGGGCTCCTACGAGCAGTACTTC
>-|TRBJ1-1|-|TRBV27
CASSLSIGLTEAFF
TGTGCCAGCAGTTTATCGATCGGACTCACTGAAGCTTTCTTT
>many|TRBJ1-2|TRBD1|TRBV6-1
CASSDRGHYGYTF
TGTGCCAGCAGTGACAGGGGGCACTATGGCTACACCTTC
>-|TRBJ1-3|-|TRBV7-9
CASSFLGRRSGNTIYF
TGTGCCAGCAGCTTCCTAGGGAGGAGGTCTGGAAACACCATATATTTT
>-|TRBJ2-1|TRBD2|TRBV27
CASSPFPRLAGNYNEQFF
TGTGCCAGCAGCCCATTCCCGAGACTAGCGGGGAACTACAATGAGCAGTTCTTC
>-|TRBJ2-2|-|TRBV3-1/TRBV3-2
CASRPLGESGELFF
TGTGCCAGCAGACCACTGGGGGAGTCCGGGGAGCTGTTTTTT
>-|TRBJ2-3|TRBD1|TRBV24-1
CATSAPDRGLQGTQYF
TGTGCCACCAGTGCCCCGGACAGGGGGCTTCAAGGTACGCAGTATTTT